By share, the clone carrying this T cell receptor beta chain counts as medium-sized (0.01 to 0.1%). Its cognate antigen is unknown. MiXCR, run by TCRdb on the reads, gives a single entry per CDR3 protein. The data show 3,200 or so distinct CDR3 sequences, 15% to 20% seen once. The sample is drawn from a study of lung T cells in sarcoidosis with Löfgren's syndrome. Study summary: In sarcoidosis, CD4+ T cells accumulate in bronchoalveolar lavage fluid. Broader study findings: Shared TRAV12-1 and TRBV2 CDR3 motifs across Löfgren's syndrome patients reportedly suggested public CD4+ TCRs. Recognition of an unidentified sarcoidosis antigen was only suggested. Versus controls, Löfgren's syndrome patients reportedly showed TRAV12-1 and TRBV2 as most expanded.

This CDR3 region has 13 residues. From germline, CDR1 is LNHDA and CDR2 SQIVND (reference sequence). Trimming took off 7 bases at V and 4 bases at J, with 13 bases between the two ends. This receptor was taken from a human donor with sarcoidosis (Löfgren's syndrome or another form), or a control subject (not recorded which). The sequenced sample consisted of CD4+ T cells from bronchoalveolar lavage. This rearrangement joins TRBV19 to TRBJ1-1; no definite D call. This CDR3 is CASTPDLSTEAFF. DNA for the CDR3: TGTGCCAGTACTCCGGACTTGAGCACTGAAGCTTTCTTT.